In this sample, the clone carrying this T cell receptor (beta chain) turned up many times. Sample time point: patch test 1, 2 weeks after DPC sensitization. Treatment meaning: therapeutic diphenylcyclopropenone sensitization with weekly scalp DPC. These data belong to a study of human T cells and chemical hapten exposure. The ends were cut back, 4 bases at V and 3 bases at J, with 8 bases in the middle. Germline lookup yields CDR1 DFQATT and CDR2 SNEGSKA (reference sequence). The CDR3 covers 12 residues. Using its own MiXCR run on the RACE reads, TCRdb lists one record per CDR3 protein. The table records fewer than 500,000 distinct CDR3 sequences, about 4.4% of them present only once.

The sequence came from a woman aged 45-65 years with alopecia areata. Some clones in this sample may be carry-over from other donors' samples. The genes are TRBV20-1 and TRBJ2-3, with unresolved D. Sequencing used whole blood, obtained in connection with sensitization to the hapten diphenylcyclopropenone (DPC). The CDR3 coding sequence is TGCAGTGCTACCCCTAGAACAGATACGCAGTATTTT. This encodes CSATPRTDTQYF.